These T cell receptor beta chains were read from a single sample in a study of OX40 agonist ivuxolimab in advanced cancers. TCRdb's copy holds only in-frame clones and misses some; the assay was immunoSEQ multiplex PCR. The sample lists 40,000 to 55,000 clones, over 75% occurring once. The sample here was CD4+ or CD8+ T cells sorted from blood, taken in a trial of the OX40 agonist ivuxolimab. The source of these receptors is an adult with an advanced solid tumor such as melanoma, head and neck, liver or kidney cancer. Both conserved end residues are part of each CDR3. A D gene is named only where the DNA matches it firmly. The size entry is marked missing in some rows and otherwise reads once, few, many or a size class.

TRBD2	TRBV11-2	.	TRBJ2-1	TGTGCCAGCAGCTTACGGCGGGAGTACAATGAGCAGTTCTTC	CASSLRREYNEQFF
TRBD1	TRBV7-9	.	TRBJ2-1	TGTGCCAGCAGCCTCGCGGGGACAGGGGGCCCAAATGGTGAGCAGTTCTTC	CASSLAGTGGPNGEQFF
TRBD1	TRBV30	.	TRBJ2-5	TGTGCCTGGTCCGGGACAGCGTTCGAGACCCAGTACTTC	CAWSGTAFETQYF
TRBD2	TRBV11-3	.	TRBJ2-3	TGTGCCAGCAGCGGACTAGCGGGAGGGACAGATACGCAGTATTTT	CASSGLAGGTDTQYF
TRBD2	TRBV19	once	TRBJ2-7	TGTGCCAGTAGTATTAAGGCGACTAGCGGGAGGTTAAATTCCTACGAGCAGTACTTC	CASSIKATSGRLNSYEQYF
.	TRBV9	.	TRBJ2-2	TGTGCCAGCAGCGTAGCTGTGGGGGACACCGGGGAGCTGTTTTTT	CASSVAVGDTGELFF
.	TRBV11-2	.	TRBJ2-2	TGTGCCAGCAGCCTAGTGAACACCGGGGAGCTGTTTTTT	CASSLVNTGELFF
.	TRBV2	.	TRBJ1-1	TGTGCCAGCAATCTCCCGTACACTGAAGCTTTCTTT	CASNLPYTEAFF
.	TRBV14	.	TRBJ1-1	TGTGCCAGCAGCCAAGGAGGTGTGGCGAACACTGAAGCTTTCTTT	CASSQGGVANTEAFF
.	TRBV4-1	.	TRBJ1-3	TGCGCCAGCAGCCACCAAACCCCTGGAAACACCATATATTTT	CASSHQTPGNTIYF
TRBD1	TRBV6-5	few	TRBJ1-5	TGTGCCAGCAGCTGGAGACAGGGTGGCAATCAGCCCCAGCATTTT	CASSWRQGGNQPQHF
TRBD1	TRBV7-6	.	TRBJ2-5	TGTGCCAGCAGCCAACGGGGGACAGGTAGACCTGTGGAGACCCAGTACTTC	CASSQRGTGRPVETQYF
.	TRBV6-6	.	TRBJ2-2	TGTGCCAGCAGTACCGCCTCCGGGACCAACACCGGGGAGCTGTTTTTT	CASSTASGTNTGELFF
TRBD1	TRBV6-5	.	TRBJ2-1	TGTGCCAGCAGCCGCGACAGGGGACTTGAGCAGTTCTTC	CASSRDRGLEQFF
TRBD1	TRBV7-6	.	TRBJ2-1	TGTGCCAGCAGCTTAGAAGCGACAGGGTTTGGGAATGAGCAGTTCTTC	CASSLEATGFGNEQFF
.	TRBV5-1	once	TRBJ2-5	TGCGCCAGCAGCTTTATTACAGGGCGGCAAGAGACCCAGTACTTC	CASSFITGRQETQYF
.	TRBV28	.	TRBJ1-1	TGTGCCAGCAGTTTAGAGGGACGAGCTTTCTTT	CASSLEGRAFF
.	TRBV28	.	TRBJ1-2	TGTGCCAGCTTAAGAGGCAGGGGCTATGGCTACACCTTC	CASLRGRGYGYTF
.	TRBV16	.	TRBJ2-1	TGTGCCAGCAGCCAACGACAGCGCTCCTACAATGAGCAGTTCTTC	CASSQRQRSYNEQFF
.	TRBV18	.	TRBJ1-4	TGTGCCAGCTCACCATGGGTCACAGGACAAAATGAAAAACTGTTTTTT	CASSPWVTGQNEKLFF
.	TRBV29-1	.	TRBJ1-1	TGCAGCGTTGCTCCGACGGACCCGCGGACTGAAGCTTTCTTT	CSVAPTDPRTEAFF
TRBD1	TRBV19	few	TRBJ1-6	TGTGCCAGTAGTATAGCGGGACAGGGCTCACCCCTCCACTTT	CASSIAGQGSPLHF
.	TRBV6-1	few	TRBJ1-2	TGTGCCAGCATGCCGGACAGTCGGTATGGCTACACCTTC	CASMPDSRYGYTF
TRBD1	TRBV7-9	.	TRBJ1-2	TGTGCCAGCAGCTTAGGGGCAGGGGGCTATGGCTACACCTTC	CASSLGAGGYGYTF
.	TRBV10-2	.	TRBJ2-7	TGCGCCAGCAGTGACCAACTGGGAAGCTCCTACGAGCAGTACTTC	CASSDQLGSSYEQYF
TRBD2	TRBV9	.	TRBJ2-7	TGTGCCAGCAGCGTAGAGGCGGGGACAGACCTAGCGGGGAACTCCTACGAGCAGTACTTC	CASSVEAGTDLAGNSYEQYF
TRBD1	TRBV19	once	TRBJ2-2	TGTGCCAGTAGATCGGGACAGGGGGGCCTGAACACCGGGGAGCTGTTTTTT	CASRSGQGGLNTGELFF
TRBD2	TRBV5-6	once	TRBJ2-1	TGTGCCAGCAGCACACTAGCGGCTAGCTCCTACAATGAGCAGTTCTTC	CASSTLAASSYNEQFF
.	TRBV7-2	.	TRBJ2-4	TGTGCCAGCAGCTTAGTAACGGGGGGCGCATCCAAAAACATTCAGTACTTC	CASSLVTGGASKNIQYF
.	TRBV28	.	TRBJ2-1	TGTGCCAGCCTAGGGGGGCCCCCAAAGGGAAATGAGCAGTTCTTC	CASLGGPPKGNEQFF
.	TRBV29-1	.	TRBJ2-6	TGCAGCGTTCCAGCGGAGGGCTCTGGGGCCAACGTCCTGACTTTC	CSVPAEGSGANVLTF
TRBD1	TRBV29-1	.	TRBJ1-4	TGCAGCGTCCTCGGGACAGGGACGGCAAAACTGTTTTTT	CSVLGTGTAKLFF
.	TRBV18	.	TRBJ1-1	TGTGCCAGCTCACAGGGCGGGAATACGAACACTGAAGCTTTCTTT	CASSQGGNTNTEAFF
.	TRBV6-6	.	TRBJ1-2	TGTGCCAGCAGTTCCCCCGACACACTTGCTAACTATGGCTACACCTTC	CASSSPDTLANYGYTF
.	TRBV5-1	.	TRBJ2-7	TGCGCCAGCACCGGTGGGGGGGCTCCCTACGAGCAGTACTTC	CASTGGGAPYEQYF
.	TRBV28	.	TRBJ2-5	TGTGCCAGCAGTTCGGTAGAGACCCAGTACTTC	CASSSVETQYF
TRBD1	TRBV7-9	once	TRBJ1-1	TGTGCCAGCAGCTCAACAACAGGGGGCATGGGTGCTTTCTTT	CASSSTTGGMGAFF
.	TRBV5-5	.	TRBJ1-4	TGTGCCAGCAGCTTGGCTGCAACTAATGAAAAACTGTTTTTT	CASSLAATNEKLFF
.	TRBV6-6	.	TRBJ2-2	TGTGCCAGCAGTTACGGGGATTCCGGGGAGCTGTTTTTT	CASSYGDSGELFF
.	TRBV7-9	few	TRBJ1-2	TGTGCCAGCAGCTTAGGCTACGGTGTGAGAAACTATGGCTACACCTTC	CASSLGYGVRNYGYTF
TRBD2	TRBV18	.	TRBJ2-3	TGTGCCAGCTCACCGGGACTACCCACGCAGTATTTT	CASSPGLPTQYF
.	TRBV5-8	.	TRBJ2-5	TGTGCCAGCAGCCCTGGGACACCCGGCCAAGAGACCCAGTACTTC	CASSPGTPGQETQYF
TRBD1	TRBV28	.	TRBJ2-5	TGTGCCAGCAGTAGGACAGGGGGCTGGGAGACCCAGTACTTC	CASSRTGGWETQYF
TRBD2	TRBV28	.	TRBJ2-7	TGTGCCAGCAGCGATAGCGGGAGATCGACCTACGAGCAGTACTTC	CASSDSGRSTYEQYF
.	TRBV6-6	.	TRBJ1-3	TGTGCCAGCACCTCCTCAACAGTCTCTGGAAACACCATATATTTT	CASTSSTVSGNTIYF
.	TRBV29-1	.	TRBJ1-5	TGCAGCGTAAGAGAAGACGATAATCAGCCCCAGCATTTT	CSVREDDNQPQHF
.	TRBV5-1	.	TRBJ1-1	TGCGCCAGCAGCTTGGGTTCTCTTCGGAACACTGAAGCTTTCTTT	CASSLGSLRNTEAFF
TRBD2	TRBV5-1	.	TRBJ2-3	TGCGCCAGCAGCTCGGGACTAGCGGGGGTCACAGATACGCAGTATTTT	CASSSGLAGVTDTQYF
.	TRBV19	.	TRBJ2-4	TGTGCCAGTAGCAAAGTCAGGGAGATAGCCAAAAACATTCAGTACTTC	CASSKVREIAKNIQYF
TRBD1	TRBV28	.	TRBJ2-3	TGTGCCAGCACCATAGGGGGACAGGGGGCAATAGATACGCAGTATTTT	CASTIGGQGAIDTQYF
TRBD2	TRBV5-4	.	TRBJ2-4	TGTGCCAGCAGCTTTAAAAGCGGGAGCGGGGACATTCAGTACTTC	CASSFKSGSGDIQYF
.	TRBV6-4	.	TRBJ1-3	TGTGCCAGCAGTGACTCAGATCGAAACACCATATATTTT	CASSDSDRNTIYF
.	TRBV6-1	.	TRBJ1-1	TGTGCCAGCAGTGAAAGGGGGAAGGCTGAAGCTTTCTTT	CASSERGKAEAFF
.	TRBV18	.	TRBJ2-7	TGTGCCAGCTCACCACCGTTGCGGGGATCCTACGAGCAGTACTTC	CASSPPLRGSYEQYF
.	TRBV7-6	.	TRBJ1-4	TGTGCCAGCAGCTTAGTTGTTGGGTCCGCAACTAATGAAAAACTGTTTTTT	CASSLVVGSATNEKLFF
.	TRBV5-1	.	TRBJ2-5	TGCGCCAGCAGCTTGGCTTCAGTCCAAGAGACCCAGTACTTC	CASSLASVQETQYF
.	TRBV6-5	.	TRBJ2-5	TGTGCCAGCAGTTACTCCAGAGGTCCCCGGGAGACCCAGTACTTC	CASSYSRGPRETQYF
.	TRBV19	.	TRBJ1-5	TGTGCCAGTAGGGTTAGTCAGAATCAGCCCCAGCATTTT	CASRVSQNQPQHF
.	TRBV30	.	TRBJ1-1	TGTGCCTGGAGTGTACAGGGATTGAGGGCTTTCTTT	CAWSVQGLRAFF
.	TRBV5-4	.	TRBJ2-7	TGTGCCAGCAGCCCTACCGGGACGATCCTCTACGAGCAGTACTTC	CASSPTGTILYEQYF